The next 21 T cell receptor beta chains were all read from a single sample in a study of CD8 T cells in Susac syndrome. An amount of RNA that ranged from 0.5 to 1 ug was reverse transcribed with random hexamers. TCRdb itself ran the immunoSEQ multiplex PCR reads through MiXCR, one entry per CDR3 protein. There are around 300,000 distinct CDR3 sequences in the sample; about 89% occur only once, and 0.18% lies in the top ten. Sequences were obtained from CD8+ T cells from PBMCs. Receptors originate from a human donor with multiple sclerosis.

The rearrangement links TRBV19 to TRBJ2-7; TRBD1 matches at 10 bases. There are 13 residues in the CDR3. The V and J ends lost 10 bases and 5 bases, in that order; junction bases with no gene match: 8. Germline CDR1 reads LNHDA; CDR2 reads SQIVND (reference sequence). As DNA, the CDR3 is TGTGCCACTGCGACAGGGGGCGTCAACGAGCAGTACTTC. Residues: CATATGGVNEQYF.

The chain links TRBV27 to TRBJ2-1; 12 bases align to TRBD2. This CDR3 comprises 16 residues. CDR1 MNHEY and CDR2 SMNVEV come from the germline V gene (reference sequence). The J segment lost 8 bases and the V segment lost 5 bases, leaving 10 bases of the junction unmatched. CDR3 amino acids: CASSLLSSGGADEQFF. Written as DNA, the CDR3 is TGTGCCAGCAGTCTACTCTCTAGCGGGGGGGCCGATGAGCAGTTCTTC.

The genes are TRBV28 and TRBJ2-7; 10 bases agree with TRBD1. CDR3 length: 15 residues. Germline values: CDR1 MDHEN, CDR2 SYDVKM. V dropped 8 bases and J dropped 2; count of bases not matched to a gene: 9. The chain's CDR3 is CASRGPGTGAYEQYF. The CDR3 region has the DNA TGTGCCAGCCGAGGACCCGGGACAGGGGCCTACGAGCAGTACTTC.

The chain has TRBV20-1 and TRBJ2-7, with 9 bases fitting TRBD1. The CDR3 extends over 15 amino acids. Germline V lookup: CDR1 DFQATT, CDR2 SNEGSKA (reference sequence). The V gene end was trimmed by 1 base and the J gene end by 2 bases; junction bases not matched to a gene: 6. The CDR3 spells CSARGIQGAPYEQYF. CDR3 coding DNA: TGCAGTGCTAGAGGGATACAGGGGGCCCCCTACGAGCAGTACTTC.

The gene calls are TRBV7-9 and TRBJ2-1, with 10 bases lining up with TRBD1. CDR3 length: 14 residues. V gave up 1 base and J gave up 8 bases; unmatched junction bases: 2. Germline V gene sequence: CDR1 SEHNR, CDR2 FQNEAQ (reference sequence). The CDR3 reads CASSLVDRGYEQFF. CDR3 DNA: TGTGCCAGCAGCTTAGTGGACAGGGGGTATGAGCAGTTCTTC.

The CDR3 DNA reads as TGTGCCAGCAGTTTACTCGGGACATACCACCAAGAGACCCAGTACTTC. It yields the protein CASSLLGTYHQETQYF. V usage is TRBV12-3 or TRBV12-4 and J usage is TRBJ2-5; D perhaps matches TRBD1 (6 bases). V was shortened by 2 bases and J by 0 bases, with 13 bases between the two germline ends. The CDR3 length is 16 residues.

The rearrangement joins TRBV7-2 to TRBJ2-7, with no clear D. V lost 5 bases to trimming and J lost 4 bases, with 15 bases between them. The CDR3 has 14 amino acids. Germline-derived CDR1 and CDR2 are SGHTA and FQGNSA. The CDR3 region has the DNA TGTGCCAGCAGCACACGATTTCAGTGGTACGAGCAGTACTTC. It codes for CASSTRFQWYEQYF.

The CDR3 protein is CASSFKEGTGTDTQYF. CDR3 coding DNA: TGTGCCAGCAGCTTCAAGGAGGGCACGGGCACAGATACGCAGTATTTT. The chain employs TRBV7-2 and TRBJ2-3; the D gene is possibly TRBD2 (6 bases). V lost 3 bases and J lost 1, with 14 bases in between. This CDR3 is 16 amino acids long. Germline-derived CDR1 and CDR2 are SGHTA and FQGNSA.

V and J are TRBV15 and TRBJ2-2, with a possible D match to TRBD2 (6 bases). With 0 bases removed from V and 8 bases from J, the gap between germline ends came to 7 bases. This CDR3 comprises 13 residues. CDR1 LNHNV and CDR2 YYDKDF come from the germline V gene (reference sequence). The CDR3 DNA follows: TGTGCCACCAGCAGAGATGCGGGGGGGGAGCTGTTTTTT. Translated: CATSRDAGGELFF.

The chain joins TRBV19 to TRBJ2-7; tentative D call: TRBD1 (5 bases). V was cut by 3 bases and J by 3 bases, with 9 bases left in between. In germline, CDR1 is LNHDA, CDR2 SQIVND (reference sequence). The CDR3 is 13 residues long. The CDR3 DNA follows: TGTGCCAGTAGTATGGCAGGGCTCTACGAGCAGTACTTC. It translates to CASSMAGLYEQYF.

The chain couples TRBV7-9 to TRBJ2-1, with 12 bases lining up with TRBD2. V trimming: 4 bases; J trimming: 9 bases; junction bases outside the gene matches: 10. The CDR3 loop spans 16 amino acids. CDR1 and CDR2 from the germline V gene are SEHNR and FQNEAQ (reference sequence). DNA for the CDR3: TGTGCCAGCAGCTCTCCTAGACTAGCGGGAGACCTTGAGCAGTTCTTC. Translation gives CASSSPRLAGDLEQFF.

This rearrangement joins TRBV7-6 to TRBJ2-1; 11 nucleotides line up with TRBD2. The germline V gene has CDR1 SGHVS and CDR2 FNYEAQ. The CDR3 is 15 residues long. With V trimmed by 1 base and J by 7 bases, 3 bases remained unmatched. This CDR3 is CASSLVLAGVNEQFF. For the CDR3, the DNA is TGTGCCAGCAGCTTAGTACTAGCGGGAGTAAATGAGCAGTTCTTC.

The J gene is TRBJ1-1, the V gene TRBV6-2 or TRBV6-3; no firm D call. Germline V gene lookup returns CDR1 MNHEY and CDR2 SVGEGT. Trimming stripped 10 bases from V and 0 bases from J, with 15 bases between. CDR3 length equals 14 residues. Here the CDR3 DNA reads TGTGCCACGCTTCCCCTTAACATGAACACTGAAGCTTTCTTT. Translation gives CATLPLNMNTEAFF.

This clonotype was observed a single time. The chain has TRBV28 and TRBJ2-3, with 8 positions matching TRBD2. Germline assignment: CDR1 MDHEN and CDR2 SYDVKM. With 3 bases clipped from V and 2 bases from J, the junction kept 16 bases outside the gene matches. This CDR3 comprises 19 residues. Written as DNA, the CDR3 is TGTGCCAGCAGTTTCCCCACGTTTTTGGGCGGGGGGCTCACAGATACGCAGTATTTT. This translates into CASSFPTFLGGGLTDTQYF.

The chain recombines TRBV11-2 with TRBJ2-1; 7 bases fit TRBD2. Germline V CDR1 and CDR2: SGHAT, FQNNGV. This CDR3 has 14 residues. The trim removed 1 base at V and 11 bases at J, leaving 8 bases unmatched. CDR3 amino acids: CASSLGYGGTQQFF. The CDR3 nucleotides read TGTGCCAGCAGCTTAGGATACGGGGGGACCCAGCAGTTCTTC.

This clonotype is a singleton in its sample. The chain carries TRBV6-2 or TRBV6-3 and TRBJ1-1; tentatively, D is TRBD1 (5 bases). The V gene lost 2 bases and the J gene lost 0 bases, with 13 bases spanning the gap. The germline V gene has CDR1 MNHEY and CDR2 SVGEGT. The CDR3 runs to 16 residues. The CDR3 reads CASSYPPATVNTEAFF. DNA of the CDR3: TGTGCCAGCAGTTACCCCCCGGCGACAGTGAACACTGAAGCTTTCTTT.

The chain combines TRBV6-1 with TRBJ2-3; TRBD1 is a possible D gene (6 bases). The V end lost 2 bases, the J end lost 4 bases, and 19 bases lay between the germline ends. The CDR3 extends over 17 amino acids. CDR1 and CDR2 (germline): MNHNS, SASEGT. In DNA form, the CDR3 reads TGTGCCAGCAGTGAACCAGGGGACGGGCGGCCCCCAGATACGCAGTATTTT. Its translation: CASSEPGDGRPPDTQYF.

The chain employs TRBV4-1 and TRBJ1-1, with 8 bases that match TRBD1. Per germline, CDR1 MGHRA and CDR2 YSYEKL. Losses at the gene ends were 0 bases for V and 5 bases for J; bases not matched to a gene: 5. CDR3 length equals 15 residues. The CDR3 DNA follows: TGCGCCAGCAGCCAAGAAACAGGGGGAAGGACTGAAGCTTTCTTT. Protein: CASSQETGGRTEAFF.

The chain employs TRBV20-1 and TRBJ2-7; 12 nucleotides match TRBD2. V lost 3 bases to trimming and J lost 2 bases; unmatched junction nucleotides: 8. This CDR3 has 16 amino acids. Germline values: CDR1 DFQATT, CDR2 SNEGSKA (reference sequence). In DNA, the CDR3 is TGCAGTGCTAGGATAACTAGCGGGAGGTCCCCCTACGAGCAGTACTTC. Protein sequence: CSARITSGRSPYEQYF.

The chain recombines TRBV9 with TRBJ2-7, with D possibly called TRBD1 or TRBD2 (5 bases each). Per germline, CDR1 SGDLS and CDR2 YYNGEE. V gave up 4 bases and J gave up 2 bases, with 13 bases separating them. The CDR3 extends over 14 amino acids. The CDR3 is CASSRRDDPYEQYF. The DNA of the CDR3 is TGTGCCAGCAGCAGACGGGACGACCCCTACGAGCAGTACTTC. The entire variable domain, with the rest obtained from reference TRBV9 and TRBJ2-7, is as follows: DSGVTQTPKHLITATGQRVTLRCSPRSGDLSVYWYQQSLDQGLQFLIQYYNGEERAKGNILERFSAQQFPDLHSELNLSSLELGDSALYFCASSRRDDPYEQYFGPGTRLTVT.

This chain joins TRBV28 and TRBJ1-2, with D hard to call. Trimming stripped 2 bases from V and 2 bases from J, with 18 bases between. The CDR3 is 17 amino acids. In germline, CDR1 is MDHEN, CDR2 SYDVKM. In DNA form, the CDR3 reads TGTGCCAGCAGTTTAATCCCCATCCCTACTCGGAACTATGGCTACACCTTC. It yields the protein CASSLIPIPTRNYGYTF.